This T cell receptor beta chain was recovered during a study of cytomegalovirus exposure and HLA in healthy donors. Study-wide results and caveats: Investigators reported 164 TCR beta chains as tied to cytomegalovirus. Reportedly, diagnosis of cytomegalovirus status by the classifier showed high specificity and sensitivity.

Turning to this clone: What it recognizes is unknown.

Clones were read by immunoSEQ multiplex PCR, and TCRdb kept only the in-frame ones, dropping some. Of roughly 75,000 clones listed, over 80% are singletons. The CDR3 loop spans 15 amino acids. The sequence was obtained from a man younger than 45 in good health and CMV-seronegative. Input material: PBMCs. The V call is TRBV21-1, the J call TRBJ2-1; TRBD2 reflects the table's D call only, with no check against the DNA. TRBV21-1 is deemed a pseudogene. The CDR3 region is CASSGTLSSYNEQFF. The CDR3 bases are TGTGCCAGCAGCGGGACTTTGAGCTCCTACAATGAGCAGTTCTTC.